These 8 T cell receptor beta chains were sequenced from one sample in a study of blood T cell repertoires in COVID-19. Repertoires were generated with immunoSEQ multiplex PCR, while TCRdb's copy carries only in-frame clones and drops some. Counted here are under 300,000 clones, roughly 90% occurring once; the ten biggest clones make up roughly 2%. Sequenced sample: peripheral blood. Receptors were obtained from a woman aged 55 to 70 with COVID-19, enrolled during active disease.

The V and J genes are TRBV7-2 and TRBJ1-1; D remains unclear. CDR1 is SGHTA, CDR2 FQGNSA, per germline. This CDR3 comprises 14 residues. Between the trimmed V and J ends, which lost 1 base and 4 bases, there was a span of 10 bases. CDR3 in amino acids: CASSLGGWGTEAFF. The CDR3 region has the DNA TGTGCCAGCAGCTTAGGAGGGTGGGGCACTGAAGCTTTCTTT.

In its sample, this clone was seen once. The chain combines TRBV3-1 (or the pseudogene TRBV3-2) with TRBJ1-6; no reliable D call. V lost 1 base to trimming and J lost 0 bases, with 10 bases between them. In germline, CDR1 is LGHDT, CDR2 YNNKEL (reference sequence). The CDR3 covers 17 residues. CDR3 bases: TGTGCCAGCAGCCAAGTTACATGGAGCTCCTATAATTCACCCCTCCACTTT. Protein product: CASSQVTWSSYNSPLHF.

The chain links TRBV11-3 to TRBJ2-7, with D perhaps TRBD1 (6 bases). Trimming pared 5 bases from V and 8 bases from J, leaving 13 bases between. The CDR3 extends over 12 amino acids. CDR1 is SGHNT, CDR2 YENEEA, per germline. CDR3 sequence (DNA): TGTGCCAGCAGCGCTGGGGGCCCGAAGCAGTACTTC. The encoded protein is CASSAGGPKQYF.

The V and J genes are TRBV3-1 (or the pseudogene TRBV3-2) and TRBJ1-1, with a tentative D call TRBD1 (5 bases). The CDR3 totals 13 residues. The germline V and J ends were trimmed by 3 bases and 6 bases, with 11 bases remaining between them. CDR1 is LGHDT, CDR2 YNNKEL, per germline (reference sequence). The CDR3 DNA reads TGTGCCAGCAGCCAGGGGGGTATGGCTGAAGCTTTCTTT. It yields the protein CASSQGGMAEAFF.

This clone was counted between two and nine times. The chain couples TRBV29-1 to TRBJ1-1, with D unclear. Trimming took off 4 bases at V and 1 base at J, with 7 bases between the two ends. Germline CDR1 and CDR2: SQVTM and ANQGSEA. This CDR3 has 12 amino acids. The CDR3 reads CSVVQKNTEAFF. As DNA, the CDR3 is TGCAGCGTTGTCCAGAAGAACACTGAAGCTTTCTTT.

This chain connects TRBV12-3 or TRBV12-4 to TRBJ2-7, with D possibly being TRBD2 (6 bases). This CDR3 comprises 13 residues. The V and J ends lost 10 bases and 6 bases respectively, with 19 bases between them. The CDR3 loop reads CAISEGLPREQYF. The DNA for the CDR3 is TGTGCCATCTCCGAGGGACTCCCCCGCGAGCAGTACTTC.

The V call is TRBV15, the J call TRBJ1-5; 8 nucleotides agree with TRBD1. The ends lost 2 bases at V and 5 bases at J; junction bases unmatched: 2. Looked up from germline, CDR1 is LNHNV and CDR2 is YYDKDF (reference sequence). The CDR3 has 14 amino acids. The chain's CDR3 is CATSRTGGYQPQHF. DNA for the CDR3: TGTGCCACCAGCAGAACAGGGGGGTATCAGCCCCAGCATTTT.

The chain employs TRBV28 and TRBJ1-6, with TRBD1 as a possible D gene (6 bases). This CDR3 is built from 17 residues. Trimming stripped 4 bases from V and 0 bases from J, with 13 bases between. The V gene's germline CDR1 is MDHEN and CDR2 SYDVKM. CDR3 region: CASSSAKDSSYNSPLHF. The CDR3 bases are TGTGCCAGCAGTTCGGCAAAGGACAGCTCCTATAATTCACCCCTCCACTTT.